These 11 T cell receptor beta chains were sequenced from one sample in a study of T cells expressing NK-cell markers. Each CDR3 protein gets one entry in TCRdb, which reprocessed the 5' RACE reads and gives no DNA. This table holds approximately 550,000 distinct CDR3 sequences. The sample taken for sequencing was blood T cells: a sorted CD56 or NKG2C T cell subset, CD4+ or CD8+ T cells, or bulk PBMC T cells (not recorded which). Source of these receptors: a man younger than 35 in good health.

The J gene is TRBJ2-7, the V gene TRBV20-1; the TCRdb D gene call, TRBD1, has no DNA to confirm it. Germline V CDR1 and CDR2: DFQATT, SNEGSKA (reference sequence). The CDR3 loop spans 14 amino acids. CDR3 region: CSASGWGQEVLQYF.

J is TRBJ2-6 and V is TRBV6-2 or TRBV6-3. The length of the CDR3 is 15 residues. The germline CDR1 and CDR2 sequences are MNHEY and SVGEGT. CDR3 in amino acids: CASSYGRFGANVLTF.

The chain recombines TRBV6-1 with TRBJ2-1; TCRdb indicates TRBD2, and absent DNA this call remains unverified. Germline V gene sequence: CDR1 MNHNS, CDR2 SASEGT. This CDR3 spans 15 amino acids. The CDR3 is CASRGGGLGSNEQFF.

The gene calls are TRBV5-7 and TRBJ2-4; TCRdb returns TRBD2, unconfirmable since there is no DNA. TRBV5-7 is assigned to the ORF class and has an uncertain function. The CDR3 contains 17 residues. CDR3 amino acids: CASTKRTSGIAKNIQYF.

This chain links TRBV2 with TRBJ2-1; the TCRdb D gene call, TRBD1, has no DNA to confirm it. The CDR3 loop spans 16 amino acids. Germline-derived CDR1 and CDR2 are SNHLY and FYNNEI. The CDR3 loop is CASSTRTGSLNNEQFF. Looking up the rest from reference TRBV2 and TRBJ2-1 gives the full variable domain: EPEVTQTPSHQVTQMGQEVILRCVPISNHLYFYWYRQILGQKVEFLVSFYNNEISEKSEIFDDQFSVERPDGSNFTLKIRSTKLEDSAMYFCASSTRTGSLNNEQFFGPGTRLTVL.

The chain has TRBV24-1 and TRBJ2-3; with no DNA, the TCRdb D assignment of TRBD1 cannot be verified. Germline CDR1 KGHDR, CDR2 SFDVKD. The CDR3 extends over 15 amino acids. CDR3 sequence reads: CATSAGQGATDTQYF.

The chain carries TRBV15 and TRBJ2-7; TCRdb gives TRBD2 as the D gene, but with no DNA this cannot be confirmed. CDR3 size: 14 residues. Germline-derived CDR1 and CDR2 are LNHNV and YYDKDF (reference sequence). CDR3 amino acids: CATSRGDSNYEQYF. Together with reference TRBV15 and TRBJ2-7, the CDR3 gives the full variable domain: DAMVIQNPRYQVTQFGKPVTLSCSQTLNHNVMYWYQQKSSQAPKLLFHYYDKDFNNEADTPDNFQSRRPNTSFCFLDIRSPGLGDTAMYLCATSRGDSNYEQYFGPGTRLTVT.

The gene calls are TRBV11-2 and TRBJ2-1; the TRBD1 assignment by TCRdb is unverifiable without DNA. The germline CDR1 and CDR2 sequences are SGHAT and FQNNGV. The CDR3 covers 16 residues. The CDR3 is CASSPLPLSSYNEQFF.

The gene calls are TRBV11-2 and TRBJ2-1. This CDR3 has 13 amino acids. Germline CDR1 and CDR2: SGHAT and FQNNGV. This chain's CDR3 is CASSNLFNNEQFF.

The CDR3 is CASSLGADLRGYTF. This chain joins TRBV5-1 and TRBJ1-2; TCRdb calls TRBD1, which cannot be checked without DNA. The CDR3 is 14 residues long. The germline gives CDR1 SGHRS, CDR2 YFSETQ.

The rearrangement links TRBV18 to TRBJ2-7; TCRdb proposes TRBD1, but this gene call is untestable without DNA. Germline CDR1 reads KGHSH; CDR2 reads LQKENI. CDR3 length equals 15 residues. This CDR3 is CASSPFTGDFYEQYF.